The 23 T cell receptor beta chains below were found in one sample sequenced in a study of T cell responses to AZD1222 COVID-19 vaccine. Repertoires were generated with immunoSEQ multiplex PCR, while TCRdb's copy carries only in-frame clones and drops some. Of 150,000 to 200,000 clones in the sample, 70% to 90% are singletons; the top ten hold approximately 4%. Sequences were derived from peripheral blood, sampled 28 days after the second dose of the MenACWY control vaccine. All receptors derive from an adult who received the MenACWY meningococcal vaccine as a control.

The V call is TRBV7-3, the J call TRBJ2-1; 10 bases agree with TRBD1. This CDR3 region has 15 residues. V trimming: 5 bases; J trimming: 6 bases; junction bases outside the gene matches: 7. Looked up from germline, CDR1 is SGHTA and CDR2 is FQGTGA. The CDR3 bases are TGTGCCAGCAGCGATTTAGGGACAGGGGTCAATGAGCAGTTCTTC. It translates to CASSDLGTGVNEQFF.

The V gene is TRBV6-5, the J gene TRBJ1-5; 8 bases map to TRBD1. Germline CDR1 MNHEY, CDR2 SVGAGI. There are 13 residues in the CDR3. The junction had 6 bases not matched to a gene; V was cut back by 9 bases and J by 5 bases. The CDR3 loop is CASQGAMDQPQHF. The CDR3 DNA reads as TGTGCCAGTCAGGGGGCCATGGATCAGCCCCAGCATTTT.

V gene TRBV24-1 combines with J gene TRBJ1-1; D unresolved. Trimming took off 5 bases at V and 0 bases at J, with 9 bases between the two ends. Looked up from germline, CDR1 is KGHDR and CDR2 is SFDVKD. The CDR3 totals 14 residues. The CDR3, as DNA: TGTGCCACCAGTGCGTCACAGATGAACACTGAAGCTTTCTTT. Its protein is CATSASQMNTEAFF.

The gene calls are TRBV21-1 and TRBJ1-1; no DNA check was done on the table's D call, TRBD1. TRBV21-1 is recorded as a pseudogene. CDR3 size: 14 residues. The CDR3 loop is CASSSDRGRTEAFF. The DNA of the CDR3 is TGTGCCAGCAGCAGCGACAGGGGAAGAACTGAAGCTTTCTTT.

CDR3 sequence reads: CASSPLLGQNTGELFF. The CDR3 DNA reads as TGTGCCAGCAGCCCACTGCTGGGACAGAACACCGGGGAGCTGTTTTTT. This chain joins TRBV7-9 and TRBJ2-2; maybe TRBD1 (6 bases). Trimming shortened V by 5 bases and J by 1 base, and 14 bases separated the two germline ends. Per the germline V gene, CDR1 is SEHNR and CDR2 is FQNEAQ (reference sequence). This CDR3 spans 16 amino acids.

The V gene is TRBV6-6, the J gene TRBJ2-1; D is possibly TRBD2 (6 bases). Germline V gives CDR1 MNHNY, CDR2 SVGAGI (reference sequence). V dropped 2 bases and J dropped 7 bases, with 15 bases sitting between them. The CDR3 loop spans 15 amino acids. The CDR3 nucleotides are TGTGCCAGCAGTTACGCGGAGGGCCTGGGGAATGAGCAGTTCTTC. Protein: CASSYAEGLGNEQFF.

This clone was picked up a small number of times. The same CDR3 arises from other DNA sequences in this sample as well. CDR3 nucleotide sequence: TGTGCCACCAGTGATTTGGGGAGAGGGGACAATGAGCAGTTCTTC. It is translated as CATSDLGRGDNEQFF. The genes are TRBV24-1 and TRBJ2-1; tentatively, D is TRBD1 or TRBD2 (5 bases each). CDR1 KGHDR and CDR2 SFDVKD come from the germline V gene. The V gene lost 0 bases and the J gene lost 5 bases, with 10 bases spanning the gap. CDR3 length: 15 amino acids.

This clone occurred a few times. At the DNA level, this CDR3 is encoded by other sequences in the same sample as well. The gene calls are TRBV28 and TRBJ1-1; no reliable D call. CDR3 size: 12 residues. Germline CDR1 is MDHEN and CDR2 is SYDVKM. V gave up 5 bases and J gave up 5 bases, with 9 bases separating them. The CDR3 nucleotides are TGTGCCAGCAGTGTCAGCGGGACTGAAGCTTTCTTT. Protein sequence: CASSVSGTEAFF.

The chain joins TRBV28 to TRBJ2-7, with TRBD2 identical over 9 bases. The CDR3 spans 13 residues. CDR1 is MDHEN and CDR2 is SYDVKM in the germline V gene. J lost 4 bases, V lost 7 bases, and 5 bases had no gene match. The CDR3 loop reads CASIRSGRYEQYF. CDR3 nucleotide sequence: TGTGCCAGCATTCGGAGCGGGAGGTACGAGCAGTACTTC.

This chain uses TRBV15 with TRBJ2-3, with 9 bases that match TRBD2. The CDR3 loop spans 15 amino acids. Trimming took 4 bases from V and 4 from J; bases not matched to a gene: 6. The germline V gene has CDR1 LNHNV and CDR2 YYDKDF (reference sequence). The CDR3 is CATSTWGTSPDTQYF. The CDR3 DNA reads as TGTGCCACCAGCACCTGGGGGACTAGCCCAGATACGCAGTATTTT.

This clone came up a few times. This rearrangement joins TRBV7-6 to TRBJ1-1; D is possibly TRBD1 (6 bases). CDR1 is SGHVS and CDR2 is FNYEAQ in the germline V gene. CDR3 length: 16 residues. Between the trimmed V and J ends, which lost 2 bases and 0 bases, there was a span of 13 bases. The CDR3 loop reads CASSLLGGAVNTEAFF. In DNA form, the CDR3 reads TGTGCCAGCAGCTTACTGGGGGGCGCGGTGAACACTGAAGCTTTCTTT.

CDR3 loop: CASSLALTGRDSPLHF. The DNA for the CDR3 is TGTGCCAGCAGCTTAGCACTAACAGGGAGGGACTCACCCCTCCACTTT. This chain joins TRBV7-9 and TRBJ1-6; tentative D call: TRBD1 (6 bases). Trimming took 0 bases from V and 10 from J, leaving 16 bases between them. CDR3 length: 16 residues. Germline V gives CDR1 SEHNR, CDR2 FQNEAQ (reference sequence).

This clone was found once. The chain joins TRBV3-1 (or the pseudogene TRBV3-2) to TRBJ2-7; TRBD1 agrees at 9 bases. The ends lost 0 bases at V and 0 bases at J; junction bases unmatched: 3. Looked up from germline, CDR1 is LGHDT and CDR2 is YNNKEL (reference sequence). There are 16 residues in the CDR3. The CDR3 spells CASSQEGTGSSYEQYF. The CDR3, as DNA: TGTGCCAGCAGCCAAGAAGGGACAGGGAGCTCCTACGAGCAGTACTTC.

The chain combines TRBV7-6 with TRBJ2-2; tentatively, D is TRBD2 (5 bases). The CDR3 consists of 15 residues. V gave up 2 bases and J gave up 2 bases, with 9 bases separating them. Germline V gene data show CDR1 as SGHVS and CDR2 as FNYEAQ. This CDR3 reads CASSLKAVNTGELFF. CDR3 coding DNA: TGTGCCAGCAGCTTAAAAGCGGTAAACACCGGGGAGCTGTTTTTT.

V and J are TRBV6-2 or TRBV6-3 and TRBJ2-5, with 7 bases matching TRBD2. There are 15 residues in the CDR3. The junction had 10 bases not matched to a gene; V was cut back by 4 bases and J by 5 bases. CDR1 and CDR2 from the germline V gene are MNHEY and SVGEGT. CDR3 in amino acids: CASSSPAGMAETQYF. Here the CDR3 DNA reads TGTGCCAGCAGTTCCCCAGCGGGAATGGCGGAGACCCAGTACTTC.

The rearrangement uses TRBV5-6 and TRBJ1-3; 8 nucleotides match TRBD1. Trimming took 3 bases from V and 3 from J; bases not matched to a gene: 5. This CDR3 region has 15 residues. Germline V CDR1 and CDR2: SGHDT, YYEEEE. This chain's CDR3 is CASSYSGTGGNTIYF. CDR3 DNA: TGTGCCAGCAGCTACTCCGGGACAGGTGGAAACACCATATATTTT.

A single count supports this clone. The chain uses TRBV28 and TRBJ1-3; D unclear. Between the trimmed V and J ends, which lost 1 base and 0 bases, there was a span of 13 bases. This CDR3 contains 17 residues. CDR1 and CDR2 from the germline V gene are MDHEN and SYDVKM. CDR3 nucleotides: TGTGCCAGCAGTTTATCCCTCCCGGCATCCTCTGGAAACACCATATATTTT. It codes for CASSLSLPASSGNTIYF.

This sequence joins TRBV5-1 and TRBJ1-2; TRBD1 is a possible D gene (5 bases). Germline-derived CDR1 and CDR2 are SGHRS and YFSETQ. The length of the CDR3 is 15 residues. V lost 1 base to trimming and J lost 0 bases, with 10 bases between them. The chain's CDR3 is CASSLRGSPNYGYTF. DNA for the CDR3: TGCGCCAGCAGCTTGAGGGGCAGTCCTAACTATGGCTACACCTTC.

The CDR3 coding sequence is TGTGCCAGCAGCGTGCCGTACCTAGAGGAGAGCTCCTATAATTCACCCCTCCACTTT. Translated: CASSVPYLEESSYNSPLHF. This chain links TRBV7-8 with TRBJ1-6; no definite D call. Germline CDR1 reads SGHVS; CDR2 reads FQNEAQ. The CDR3 covers 19 residues. V lost 5 bases to trimming and J lost 0 bases, with 20 bases between them.

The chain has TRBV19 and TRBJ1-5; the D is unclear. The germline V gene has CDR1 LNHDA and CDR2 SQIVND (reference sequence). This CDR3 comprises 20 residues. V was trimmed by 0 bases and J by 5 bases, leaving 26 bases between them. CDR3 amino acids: CASSIEGSIRDGKEYQPQHF. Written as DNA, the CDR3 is TGTGCCAGTAGTATAGAGGGCAGCATAAGGGATGGGAAGGAATATCAGCCCCAGCATTTT.

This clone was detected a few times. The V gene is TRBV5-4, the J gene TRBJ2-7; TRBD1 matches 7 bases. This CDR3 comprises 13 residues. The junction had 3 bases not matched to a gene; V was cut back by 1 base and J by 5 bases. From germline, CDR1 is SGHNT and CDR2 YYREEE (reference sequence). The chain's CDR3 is CASSLKGTDEQYF. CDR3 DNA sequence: TGTGCCAGCAGCTTGAAGGGGACAGACGAGCAGTACTTC.

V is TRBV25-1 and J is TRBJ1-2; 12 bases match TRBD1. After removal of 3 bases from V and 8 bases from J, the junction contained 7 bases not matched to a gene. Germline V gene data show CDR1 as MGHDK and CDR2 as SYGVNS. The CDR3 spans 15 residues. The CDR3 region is CASSDRDRGHRGYTF. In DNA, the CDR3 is TGTGCCAGCAGTGACCGGGACAGGGGGCATAGGGGCTACACCTTC.

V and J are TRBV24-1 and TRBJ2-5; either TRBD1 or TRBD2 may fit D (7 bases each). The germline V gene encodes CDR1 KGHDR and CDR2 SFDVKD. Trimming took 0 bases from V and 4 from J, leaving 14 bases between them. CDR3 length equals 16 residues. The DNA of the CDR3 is TGTGCCACCAGTGATTTGCGGGGGGCAGGGGGAGAGACCCAGTACTTC. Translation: CATSDLRGAGGETQYF.